Given below is one T cell receptor (beta chain) in context. No cognate antigen has been identified for it. One base away there is no much larger clone; base qualities are not given. The data are from a study of blood T cell repertoires in COVID-19 (dated by TCRdb to about 2020). Describing the broader study: The collaborator samples originated in the United States, Italy and Spain and spanned the acute and convalescent phases of COVID-19. The prospective study material was composed of cDNA or gDNA derived from T cells, B-cell-depleted T cells, or PBMCs. Subjects who had been exposed to COVID-19, were actively infected with it, or had recovered from it provided the deeply sampled blood TCRbeta repertoires that made up the dataset. The repertoires were released in a freely available public database intended as a resource for research on the immune response to SARS-CoV-2. Samples came from the ongoing ImmuneRACE study (first 160 participants) plus 1,254 subjects from 6 global collaborators. The sample metadata nearly always contained a de-identified subject ID, COVID-19 status, age in years and sex. Where available, HLA class I and class II types were obtained from metadata supplied by the sample provider rather than from assay-based typing. Beyond this particular receptor, the publication reports: The quantity of clinical and demographic metadata differed by source and by participant and was supplied without curation.

Trimming costs V 6 bases and J 4 bases, and their ends lie 14 bases apart. CDR1 and CDR2 (WNHNN, SYGVQD) derive from the germline V gene (reference sequence). The CDR3 covers 14 residues, taking in both the cysteine and the phenylalanine. Kept here is only the CDR3 DNA, which spans 42 bases and is read in frame from base 1. The immunoSEQ Assay, a bias-controlled multiplex PCR, was used to amplify TCRbeta CDR3 regions from genomic DNA. The original pipeline was this. Nucleated cell counts per sample were estimated from amplification of reference gene primers within the assay. To quantify the absolute abundance of each unique TCRbeta CDR3 rearrangement, sequence reads were collapsed and filtered. For each sample, productive Simpson clonality was calculated as the square root of Simpson's diversity index across productive rearrangements. TCRdb stores this immuneACCESS table with in-frame sequences only. Part of the clones is absent; in the studies checked, under half of the shortfall reflects unresolved V genes, and no reason is known for the rest. V, J and clone size derive from that table, while D and trimming were established from the DNA sequence. For this sample there are over 100,000 clones; 79% appear just once. The ten largest clones represent approximately 4.2% of the sample.

Collaborating institutions collected whole blood in K2EDTA tubes following their own protocols. Collaborator samples were shipped for TCRbeta analysis as frozen whole blood, isolated PBMCs, or DNA extracted from either sample type. The chain uses TRBV10-1 and TRBJ2-3; the D segment cannot be called with confidence. The sequencing sample was made of peripheral blood. This receptor was obtained from an elderly woman with acute or convalescent COVID-19. The CDR3 is CASSESIVPDTQYF. The nucleotide sequence reads TGCGCCAGCAGCGAGAGCATTGTCCCAGATACGCAGTATTTT.